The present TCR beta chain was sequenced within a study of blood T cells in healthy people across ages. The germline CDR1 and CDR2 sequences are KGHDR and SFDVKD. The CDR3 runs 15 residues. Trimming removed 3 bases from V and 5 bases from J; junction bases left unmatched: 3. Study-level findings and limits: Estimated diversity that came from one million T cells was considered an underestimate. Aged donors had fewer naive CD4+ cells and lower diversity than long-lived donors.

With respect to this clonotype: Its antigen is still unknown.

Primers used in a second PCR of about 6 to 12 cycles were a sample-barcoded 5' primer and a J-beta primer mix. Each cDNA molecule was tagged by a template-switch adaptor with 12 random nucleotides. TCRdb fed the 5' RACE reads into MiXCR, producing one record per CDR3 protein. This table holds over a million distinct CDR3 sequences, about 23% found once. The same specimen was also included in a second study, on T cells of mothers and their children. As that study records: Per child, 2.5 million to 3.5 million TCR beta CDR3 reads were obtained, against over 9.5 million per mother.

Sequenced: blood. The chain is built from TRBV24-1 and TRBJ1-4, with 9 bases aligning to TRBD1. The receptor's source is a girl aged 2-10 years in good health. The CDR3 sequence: CATSDAGTGNEKLFF. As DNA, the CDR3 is TGTGCCACCAGTGATGCCGGGACAGGGAATGAAAAACTGTTTTTT.